Described below is a single TCR beta chain sequence and its context. No antigen is known for it. No clone much larger than this one lies a single base away; base qualities are absent. At diagnosis, peripheral blood, uninvolved tumor-adjacent lung and tumor were collected and stored as a combination of fresh-frozen and FFPE material. For TCR repertoire profiling, the blood samples were analyzed as peripheral blood mononuclear cells. V was cut back by 6 bases and J by 3 bases, leaving a gap of 18 bases between them. Based on the germline V gene, the CDR1 and CDR2 sequences are MDHEN and SYDVKM. The CDR3 spans 16 residues, from the cysteine through the phenylalanine. Kept here is only the CDR3 DNA, which spans 48 bases and is read in frame from base 1. The data were obtained in a study of T cells in localized non-small cell lung cancer (TCRdb year 2020). Context from the whole study: T cell repertoires of 200 to 250 early-stage NSCLC patients were analyzed, with tumors being compared against uninvolved tumor-adjacent lungs. A mean age of roughly 66 years was recorded for the NSCLC patients, of whom under 150 were male and about a hundred were female. All 250 or so NSCLC patients in the cohort were treatment-naive and had localized lung tumors that were resected.

The immunoSEQ Assay was used to sequence TCR beta CDR3 regions from DNA. The source study handled its data this way. To compute T cell density, TCR beta template counts were normalized to usable DNA, which was estimated by amplifying housekeeping genes. The preseqR package was used to estimate richness by extrapolating to 400,000 templates for PBMC samples and to 120,000 templates for tissue samples. Clonality was calculated as one minus Pielou's evenness. Differential abundance testing on productive amino-acid clonotypes, with a minimum total count of 5 and an alpha of 0.1, was used to identify tissue-enriched TCRs. The Jaccard Index and the Morisita Overlap Index were used to quantify repertoire overlap between compartments. GLIPH clustered TCR beta CDR3s with public tetramer-defined viral CDR3s; viral motifs required at least three viral sequences plus V-gene enrichment. Held by TCRdb, this immuneACCESS table contains in-frame sequences only and omits some clones. Under half of the omission traces to an unresolved V gene where checked; the cause of the rest is unknown. That table furnishes V, J and clone size, whereas the DNA furnished D and trimming. The sample data list roughly 40,000 clones, and approximately 80% of these were observed just once. Jointly, the top ten make up roughly 8% of the sample.

Study-wide findings and limitations: Of the top 100 tumor clones, a median of about 53 were detected in paired uninvolved adjacent lung; around 30 were also among that lung's top 100. Longer overall survival was associated with higher T cell density in blood, whereas shorter survival was associated with higher clonality in adjacent lung. Because multi-region tumor sequencing was not done, intratumor heterogeneity could not be ruled out. Since the design was exploratory, TCR variables were selected using unadjusted p-values with no false-discovery rate correction. Uninvolved tumor-adjacent lung showed the highest T cell clonality, higher than tumor, which suggests more focused antigenic responses in the adjacent lung.

The chain uses TRBV28 and TRBJ1-5, with TRBD1 as a weak D call on 5 bases. The TCR comes from a man between 40 and 75 years old with stage II lung adenocarcinoma. This specimen consisted of PBMCs, obtained before any cancer treatment. For the CDR3, the sequence is CASSLWQGEINQPQHF. The sequenced DNA is TGTGCCAGCAGCTTGTGGCAGGGCGAGATCAATCAGCCCCAGCATTTT.